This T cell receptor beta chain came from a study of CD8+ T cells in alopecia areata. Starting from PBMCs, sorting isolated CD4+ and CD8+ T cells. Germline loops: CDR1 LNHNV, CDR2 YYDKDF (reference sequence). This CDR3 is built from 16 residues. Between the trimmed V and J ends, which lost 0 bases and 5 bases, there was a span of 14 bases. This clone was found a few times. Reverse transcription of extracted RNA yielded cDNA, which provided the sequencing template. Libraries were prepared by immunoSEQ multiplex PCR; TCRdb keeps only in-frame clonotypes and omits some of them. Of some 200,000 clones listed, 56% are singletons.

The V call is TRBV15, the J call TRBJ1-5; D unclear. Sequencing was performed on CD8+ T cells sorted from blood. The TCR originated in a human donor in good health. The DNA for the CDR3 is TGTGCCACCAGCAGAGATCGGAACCTATTGGATCAGCCCCAGCATTTT. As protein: CATSRDRNLLDQPQHF.